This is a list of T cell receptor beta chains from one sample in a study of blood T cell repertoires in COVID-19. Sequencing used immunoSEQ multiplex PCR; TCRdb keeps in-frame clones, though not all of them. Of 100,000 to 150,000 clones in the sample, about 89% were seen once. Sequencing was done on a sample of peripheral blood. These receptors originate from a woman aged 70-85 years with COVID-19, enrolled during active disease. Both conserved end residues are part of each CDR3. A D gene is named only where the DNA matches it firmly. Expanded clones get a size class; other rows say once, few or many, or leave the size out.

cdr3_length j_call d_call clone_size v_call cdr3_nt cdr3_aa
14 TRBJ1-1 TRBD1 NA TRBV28 TGTGCCAGCAGTTACAGGGGGCGGAGGACTGAAGCTTTCTTT CASSYRGRRTEAFF
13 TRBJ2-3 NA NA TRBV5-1 TGCGCCAGCAGCTTAGCTAGCACAGATACGCAGTATTTT CASSLASTDTQYF
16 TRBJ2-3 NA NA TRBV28 TGTGCCAGCAGAGGTACAGGGAAAGGTGGTCCAGATACGCAGTATTTT CASRGTGKGGPDTQYF
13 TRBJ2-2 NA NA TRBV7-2 TGTGCCAGCACCCCCGGATGGGCTGGGGAGCTGTTTTTT CASTPGWAGELFF
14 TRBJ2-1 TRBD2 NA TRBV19 TGTGCCAGTAGGGCGGGGGTAGGCTACAATGAGCAGTTCTTC CASRAGVGYNEQFF
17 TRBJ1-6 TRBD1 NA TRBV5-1 TGCGCCAGCAGCGAGGGGGGGACAGGCCCCAAAATTCCACCCCTCCACTTT CASSEGGTGPKIPPLHF
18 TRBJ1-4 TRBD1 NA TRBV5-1 TGCGCCAGCAGCCCCTACCGGGACAGGTTCGCAACTAATGAAAAACTGTTTTTT CASSPYRDRFATNEKLFF
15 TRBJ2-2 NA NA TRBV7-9 TGTGCCAGCAGCCCTTGGGGGGCGAACACCGGGGAGCTGTTTTTT CASSPWGANTGELFF
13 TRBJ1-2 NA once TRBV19 TGTGCCAGTAGCCCCCGCAGGGTTTTCGGCTACACCTTC CASSPRRVFGYTF
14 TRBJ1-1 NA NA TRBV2 TGTGCCAGCAGTCCATTACAGGGGAACACTGAAGCTTTCTTT CASSPLQGNTEAFF
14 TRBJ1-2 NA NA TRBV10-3 TGTGCCATCAGTGCCGGGGACGGGGGCTATGGCTACACCTTC CAISAGDGGYGYTF
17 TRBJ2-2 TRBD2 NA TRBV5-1 TGCGCCAGCAGCTTGACTCCGACTAGCGGGGGGAACGGGGAGCTGTTTTTT CASSLTPTSGGNGELFF
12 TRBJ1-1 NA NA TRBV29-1 TGCAGCGGATCACAGGGACCCACTGAAGCTTTCTTT CSGSQGPTEAFF
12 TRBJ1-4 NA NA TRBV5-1 TGCGCCAGCAGCGCTGGGAGTGAAAAACTGTTTTTT CASSAGSEKLFF
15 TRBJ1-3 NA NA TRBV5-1 TGCGCCAGCAGCTTGGATCGAGTCTCTGGAAACACCATATATTTT CASSLDRVSGNTIYF